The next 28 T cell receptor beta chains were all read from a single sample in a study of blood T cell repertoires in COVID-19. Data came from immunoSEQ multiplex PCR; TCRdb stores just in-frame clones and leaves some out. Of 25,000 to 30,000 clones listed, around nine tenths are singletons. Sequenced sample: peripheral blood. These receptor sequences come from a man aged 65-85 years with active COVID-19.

CDR3 amino acids: CASSQEGRGSGQPQHF. The CDR3 region has the DNA TGCGCCAGCAGCCAAGAGGGCAGGGGATCAGGTCAGCCCCAGCATTTT. The V and J genes are TRBV4-1 and TRBJ1-5; a weak D match, TRBD1 (6 bases). The CDR3 length is 16 residues. Germline-derived CDR1 and CDR2 are MGHRA and YSYEKL. The V end was cut by 0 bases, the J end by 6 bases, with 15 bases between.

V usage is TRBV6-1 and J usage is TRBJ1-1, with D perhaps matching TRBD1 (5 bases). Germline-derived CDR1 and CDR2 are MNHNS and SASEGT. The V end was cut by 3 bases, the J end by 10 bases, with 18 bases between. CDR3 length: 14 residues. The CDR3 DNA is TGTGCCAGCAGTGACCCAATTGGGGCCCAGCGAGCTTTCTTT. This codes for CASSDPIGAQRAFF.

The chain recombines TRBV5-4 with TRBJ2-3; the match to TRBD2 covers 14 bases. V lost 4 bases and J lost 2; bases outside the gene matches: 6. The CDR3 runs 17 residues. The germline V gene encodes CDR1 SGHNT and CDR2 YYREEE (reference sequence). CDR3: CASSQGTSGGFTDTQYF. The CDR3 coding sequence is TGTGCCAGCAGCCAAGGGACTAGCGGGGGCTTCACAGATACGCAGTATTTT.

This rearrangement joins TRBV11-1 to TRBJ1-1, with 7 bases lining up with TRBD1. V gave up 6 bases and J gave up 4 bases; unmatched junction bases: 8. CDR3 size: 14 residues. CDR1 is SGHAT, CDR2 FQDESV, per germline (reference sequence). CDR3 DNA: TGTGCCAGCAGTCCGGACAGGTGGGGCACTGAAGCTTTCTTT. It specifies CASSPDRWGTEAFF.

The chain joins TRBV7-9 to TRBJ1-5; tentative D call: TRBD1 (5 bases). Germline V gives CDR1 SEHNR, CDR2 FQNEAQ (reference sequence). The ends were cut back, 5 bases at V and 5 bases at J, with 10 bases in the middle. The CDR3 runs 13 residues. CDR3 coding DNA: TGTGCCAGCAGCCTTATAGGGGATCAGCCCCAGCATTTT. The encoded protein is CASSLIGDQPQHF.

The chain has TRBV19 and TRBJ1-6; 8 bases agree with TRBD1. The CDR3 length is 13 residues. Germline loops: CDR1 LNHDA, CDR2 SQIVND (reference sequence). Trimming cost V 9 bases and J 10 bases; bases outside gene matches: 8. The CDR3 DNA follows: TGTGCCAGCAAGACAGGGGTTGGGTCACCCCTCCACTTT. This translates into CASKTGVGSPLHF.

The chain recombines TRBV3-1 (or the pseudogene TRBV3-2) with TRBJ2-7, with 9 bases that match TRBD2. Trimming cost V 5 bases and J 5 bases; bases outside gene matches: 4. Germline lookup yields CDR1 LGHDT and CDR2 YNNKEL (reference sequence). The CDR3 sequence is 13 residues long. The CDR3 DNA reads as TGTGCCAGCAGCTCGGGACTAGCTAACGAGCAGTACTTC. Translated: CASSSGLANEQYF.

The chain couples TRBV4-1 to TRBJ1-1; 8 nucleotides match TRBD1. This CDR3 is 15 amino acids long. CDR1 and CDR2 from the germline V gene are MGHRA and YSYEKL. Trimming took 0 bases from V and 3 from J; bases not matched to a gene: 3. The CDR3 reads CASSQEVTGDTEAFF. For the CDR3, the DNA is TGCGCCAGCAGCCAAGAGGTGACAGGGGACACTGAAGCTTTCTTT.

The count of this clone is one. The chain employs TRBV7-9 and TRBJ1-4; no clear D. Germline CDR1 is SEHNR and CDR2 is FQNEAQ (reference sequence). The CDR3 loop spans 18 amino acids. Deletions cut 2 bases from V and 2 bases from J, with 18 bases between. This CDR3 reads CASSLNRGRGSTNEKLFF. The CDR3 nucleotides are TGTGCCAGCAGCTTAAACAGAGGTCGCGGGTCGACTAATGAAAAACTGTTTTTT.

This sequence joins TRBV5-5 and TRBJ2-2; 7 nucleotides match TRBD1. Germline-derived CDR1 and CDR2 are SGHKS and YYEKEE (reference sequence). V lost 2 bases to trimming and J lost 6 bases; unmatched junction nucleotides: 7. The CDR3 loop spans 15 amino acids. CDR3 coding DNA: TGTGCCAGCAGCTTCCCGCAGGGGGTTCCCGGGGAGCTGTTTTTT. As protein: CASSFPQGVPGELFF.

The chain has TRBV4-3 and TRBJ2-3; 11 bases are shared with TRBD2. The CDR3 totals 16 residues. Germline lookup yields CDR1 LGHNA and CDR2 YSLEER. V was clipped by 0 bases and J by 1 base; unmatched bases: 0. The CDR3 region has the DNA TGCGCCAGCAGCCAAGAACTAGCGGGGGGCACAGATACGCAGTATTTT. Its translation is CASSQELAGGTDTQYF.

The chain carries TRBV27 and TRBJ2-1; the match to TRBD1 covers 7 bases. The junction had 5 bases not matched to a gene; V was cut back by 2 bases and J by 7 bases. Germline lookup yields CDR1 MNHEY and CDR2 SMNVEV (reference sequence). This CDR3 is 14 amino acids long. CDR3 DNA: TGTGCCAGCAGTTTAGAGGGACAGCTAAATGAGCAGTTCTTC. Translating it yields CASSLEGQLNEQFF.

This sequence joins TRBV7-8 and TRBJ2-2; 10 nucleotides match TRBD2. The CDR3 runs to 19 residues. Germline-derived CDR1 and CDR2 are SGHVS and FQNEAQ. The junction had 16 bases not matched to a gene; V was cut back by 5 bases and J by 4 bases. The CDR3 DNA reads TGTGCCAGCAGCCCGGAATGGGGCAGCGGGGGGGCAGGCACCGGGGAGCTGTTTTTT. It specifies CASSPEWGSGGAGTGELFF.

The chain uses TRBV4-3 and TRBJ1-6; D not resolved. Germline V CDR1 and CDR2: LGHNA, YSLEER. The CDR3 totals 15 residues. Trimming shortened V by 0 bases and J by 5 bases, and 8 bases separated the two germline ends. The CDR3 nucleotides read TGCGCCAGCAGCCAAGATCGACTCCATAATTCACCCCTCCACTTT. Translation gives CASSQDRLHNSPLHF.

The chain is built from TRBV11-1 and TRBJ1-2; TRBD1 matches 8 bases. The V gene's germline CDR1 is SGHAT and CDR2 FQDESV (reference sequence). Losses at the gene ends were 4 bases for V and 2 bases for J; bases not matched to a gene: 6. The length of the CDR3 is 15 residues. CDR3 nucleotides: TGTGCCAGCAGCTCTAGACAGGGGTGGAACTATGGCTACACCTTC. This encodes CASSSRQGWNYGYTF.

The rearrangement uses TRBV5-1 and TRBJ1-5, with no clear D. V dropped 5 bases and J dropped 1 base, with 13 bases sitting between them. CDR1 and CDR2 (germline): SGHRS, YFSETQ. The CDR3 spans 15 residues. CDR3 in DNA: TGCGCCAGCAGACCGACCGGCGGCAGCAATCAGCCCCAGCATTTT. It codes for CASRPTGGSNQPQHF.

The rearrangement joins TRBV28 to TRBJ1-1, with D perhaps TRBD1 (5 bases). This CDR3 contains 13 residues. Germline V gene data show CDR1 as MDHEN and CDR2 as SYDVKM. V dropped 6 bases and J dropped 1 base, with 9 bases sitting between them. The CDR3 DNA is TGTGCCAGCAGCCCCGGACAGAACACTGAAGCTTTCTTT. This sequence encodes CASSPGQNTEAFF.

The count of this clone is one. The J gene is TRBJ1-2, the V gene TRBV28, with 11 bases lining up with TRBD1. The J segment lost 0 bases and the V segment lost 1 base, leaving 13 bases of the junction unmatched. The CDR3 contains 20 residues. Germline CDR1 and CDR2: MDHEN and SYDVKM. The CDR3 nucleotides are TGTGCCAGCAGTTTATTCGGGTCTTCGGGACAGGGGGGAGCTAACTATGGCTACACCTTC. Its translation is CASSLFGSSGQGGANYGYTF.

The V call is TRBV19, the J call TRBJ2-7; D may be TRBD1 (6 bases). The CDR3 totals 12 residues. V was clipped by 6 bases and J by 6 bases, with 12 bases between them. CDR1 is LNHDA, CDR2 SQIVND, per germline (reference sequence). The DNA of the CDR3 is TGTGCCAGTAGCACTACAGGGCCCGAGCAGTACTTC. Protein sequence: CASSTTGPEQYF. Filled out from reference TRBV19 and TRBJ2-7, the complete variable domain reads DGGITQSPKYLFRKEGQNVTLSCEQNLNHDAMYWYRQDPGQGLRLIYYSQIVNDFQKGDIAEGYSVSREKKESFPLTVTSAQKNPTAFYLCASSTTGPEQYFGPGTRLTVT.

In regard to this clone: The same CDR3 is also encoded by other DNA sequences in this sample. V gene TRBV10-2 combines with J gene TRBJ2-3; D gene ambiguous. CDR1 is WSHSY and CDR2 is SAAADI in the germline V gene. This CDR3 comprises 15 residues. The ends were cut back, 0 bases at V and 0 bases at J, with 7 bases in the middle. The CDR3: CASSESPTSTDTQYF. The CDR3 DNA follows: TGCGCCAGCAGTGAGTCTCCTACTAGCACAGATACGCAGTATTTT.

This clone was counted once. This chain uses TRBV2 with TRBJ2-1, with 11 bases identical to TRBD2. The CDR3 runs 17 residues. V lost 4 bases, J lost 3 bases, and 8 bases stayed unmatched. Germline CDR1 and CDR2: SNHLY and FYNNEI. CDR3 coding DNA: TGTGCCAGCAGTGCCAATCTAGCGGGGGGTTACTACAATGAGCAGTTCTTC. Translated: CASSANLAGGYYNEQFF.

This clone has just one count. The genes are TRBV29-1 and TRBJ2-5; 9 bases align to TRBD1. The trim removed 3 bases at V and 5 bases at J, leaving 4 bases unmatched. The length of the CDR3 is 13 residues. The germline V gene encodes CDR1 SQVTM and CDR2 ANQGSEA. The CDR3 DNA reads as TGCAGCGTTGACGGGACAGGGTGGGAGACCCAGTACTTC. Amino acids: CSVDGTGWETQYF. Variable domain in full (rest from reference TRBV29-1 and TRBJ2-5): SAVISQKPSRDICQRGTSLTIQCQVDSQVTMMFWYRQQPGQSLTLIATANQGSEATYESGFVIDKFPISRPNLTFSTLTVSNMSPEDSSIYLCSVDGTGWETQYFGPGTRLLVL.

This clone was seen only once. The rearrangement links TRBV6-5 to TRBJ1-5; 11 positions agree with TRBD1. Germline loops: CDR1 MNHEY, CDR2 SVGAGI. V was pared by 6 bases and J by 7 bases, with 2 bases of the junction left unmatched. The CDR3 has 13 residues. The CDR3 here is CASRGQGGQPQHF. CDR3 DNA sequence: TGTGCCAGCAGGGGACAGGGGGGCCAGCCCCAGCATTTT.

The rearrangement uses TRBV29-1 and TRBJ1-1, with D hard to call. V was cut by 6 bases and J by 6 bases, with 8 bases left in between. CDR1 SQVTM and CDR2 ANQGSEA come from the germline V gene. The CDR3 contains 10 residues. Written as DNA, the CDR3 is TGCAGCGTAGGAGACTCTGAAGCTTTCTTT. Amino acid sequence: CSVGDSEAFF.

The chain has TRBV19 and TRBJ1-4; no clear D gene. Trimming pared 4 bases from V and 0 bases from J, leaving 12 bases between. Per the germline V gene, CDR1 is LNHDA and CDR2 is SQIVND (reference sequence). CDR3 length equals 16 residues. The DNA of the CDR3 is TGTGCCAGTAGTAGCGGAGTCCCTCCAACTAATGAAAAACTGTTTTTT. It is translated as CASSSGVPPTNEKLFF.

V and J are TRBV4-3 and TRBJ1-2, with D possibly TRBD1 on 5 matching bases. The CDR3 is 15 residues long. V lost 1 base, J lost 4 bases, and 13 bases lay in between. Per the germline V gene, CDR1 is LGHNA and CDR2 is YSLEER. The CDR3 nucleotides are TGCGCCAGCAGCCAAGGACAGTCCCTAATCTATGGCTACACCTTC. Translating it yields CASSQGQSLIYGYTF.

For the CDR3, the DNA is TGTGCCAGCAGTTCCCGGAGCGGGACAGGGGGAAACTATGGCTACACCTTC. Translated, it gives CASSSRSGTGGNYGYTF. The rearrangement joins TRBV28 to TRBJ1-2; TRBD1 matches at 11 bases. CDR1 and CDR2 from the germline V gene are MDHEN and SYDVKM. After removal of 4 bases from V and 2 bases from J, the junction contained 9 bases not matched to a gene. The length of the CDR3 is 17 residues.

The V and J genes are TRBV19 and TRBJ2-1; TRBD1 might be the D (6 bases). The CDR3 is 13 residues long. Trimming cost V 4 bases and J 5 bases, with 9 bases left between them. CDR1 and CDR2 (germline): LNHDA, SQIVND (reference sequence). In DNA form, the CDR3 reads TGTGCCAGTAGTACCGGACAGCACAATGAGCAGTTCTTC. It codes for CASSTGQHNEQFF.